A single sample gave rise to the 27 T cell receptor beta chains below, sequenced in a study of blood T cell repertoires in COVID-19. Measured with immunoSEQ multiplex PCR; TCRdb has only the in-frame clones, and not every one. The sample includes under 130,000 clones, about four fifths of them seen just once. Sequencing was carried out using peripheral blood. These receptors came from a woman aged 65 to 85 with acute or convalescent COVID-19.

Only a few counts were recorded for this clone. The rearrangement links TRBV30 to TRBJ1-4; D may be TRBD1 (6 bases). Trimming left V 6 bases short and J 1 base short, with 9 bases between. The CDR3 runs 13 residues. The germline gives CDR1 GTSNPN, CDR2 SVGIG (reference sequence). The CDR3 is CACSRGTNEKLFF. The CDR3 region has the DNA TGTGCCTGCAGCAGGGGAACTAATGAAAAACTGTTTTTT. Full variable domain (missing parts from reference TRBV30 and TRBJ1-4): SQTIHQWPATLVQPVGSPLSLECTVEGTSNPNLYWYRQAAGRGLQLLFYSVGIGQISSEVPQNLSASRPQDRQFILSSKKLLLSDSGFYLCACSRGTNEKLFFGSGTQLSVL.

This chain uses TRBV9 with TRBJ1-3; D not certain. There are 14 residues in the CDR3. The V end was cut by 4 bases, the J end by 0 bases, with 8 bases between. Germline CDR1 and CDR2: SGDLS and YYNGEE. The CDR3 spells CASSTDNSGNTIYF. DNA for the CDR3: TGTGCCAGCAGCACTGACAACTCTGGAAACACCATATATTTT.

V is TRBV2 and J is TRBJ1-2; the D gene is possibly TRBD1 (6 bases). CDR3 length equals 16 residues. Germline CDR1 SNHLY, CDR2 FYNNEI. Trimming removed 2 bases at V and 0 bases at J, with 13 bases between. CDR3 amino acids: CASSERGGRANYGYTF. The CDR3 bases are TGTGCCAGCAGTGAAAGAGGGGGACGAGCTAACTATGGCTACACCTTC.

The V gene is TRBV5-1, the J gene TRBJ1-1; 9 positions agree with TRBD1. V shed 4 bases, J shed 5 bases, and the junction held 9 bases outside the gene matches. CDR3 length: 15 amino acids. The V gene's germline CDR1 is SGHRS and CDR2 YFSETQ. In DNA, the CDR3 is TGCGCCAGCAGCACGCGACAGGGGGGGAGGACTGAAGCTTTCTTT. It encodes CASSTRQGGRTEAFF.

The table lists this clone with a few counts. The V gene is TRBV30, the J gene TRBJ1-6; D perhaps matches TRBD1 (6 bases). V lost 1 base and J 4 bases, leaving 11 bases between the germline ends. Germline-derived CDR1 and CDR2 are GTSNPN and SVGIG (reference sequence). The CDR3 sequence is 15 residues long. The CDR3 reads CAWSARTAYNSPLHF. CDR3 nucleotides: TGTGCCTGGAGTGCCCGGACAGCTTATAATTCACCCCTCCACTTT.

The J gene is TRBJ1-5, the V gene TRBV7-9; no reliable D call. Trimming took 5 bases from V and 2 from J, leaving 7 bases between them. This CDR3 is built from 13 residues. Germline CDR1 is SEHNR and CDR2 is FQNEAQ (reference sequence). CDR3 amino acids: CASSAPGNQPQHF. CDR3 bases: TGTGCCAGCAGCGCACCAGGCAATCAGCCCCAGCATTTT.

The chain employs TRBV6-5 and TRBJ1-6; TRBD1 aligns across 9 bases. The ends lost 6 bases at V and 6 bases at J; junction bases unmatched: 6. Germline-derived CDR1 and CDR2 are MNHEY and SVGAGI. The CDR3 runs 15 residues. In DNA form, the CDR3 reads TGTGCCAGCAGACCAACGGACAGGGGTAATTCACCCCTCCACTTT. This sequence encodes CASRPTDRGNSPLHF.

The rearrangement links TRBV2 to TRBJ2-7, with D possibly matching TRBD2 (6 bases). CDR3 length equals 14 residues. Germline V gene sequence: CDR1 SNHLY, CDR2 FYNNEI. The V end lost 4 bases, the J end lost 0 bases, and 10 bases lay between the germline ends. CDR3 loop: CASSAGTPSYEQYF. The CDR3 region has the DNA TGTGCCAGCAGTGCCGGGACTCCCTCCTACGAGCAGTACTTC. Filled out from reference TRBV2 and TRBJ2-7, the complete variable domain reads EPEVTQTPSHQVTQMGQEVILRCVPISNHLYFYWYRQILGQKVEFLVSFYNNEISEKSEIFDDQFSVERPDGSNFTLKIRSTKLEDSAMYFCASSAGTPSYEQYFGPGTRLTVT.

The count of this clone is one. This chain joins TRBV7-9 and TRBJ1-2, with D tentatively TRBD1 (6 bases). The V gene lost 1 base and the J gene lost 3 bases, with 15 bases spanning the gap. Looked up from germline, CDR1 is SEHNR and CDR2 is FQNEAQ (reference sequence). The CDR3 extends over 16 amino acids. CDR3 sequence (DNA): TGTGCCAGCAGCTTAGGGATGGGGGCGGGTGACTATGGCTACACCTTC. Its protein is CASSLGMGAGDYGYTF.

The V gene is TRBV19, the J gene TRBJ1-5; maybe TRBD1 (6 bases). Trimming cost V 4 bases and J 6 bases, with 16 bases left between them. CDR1 and CDR2 from the germline V gene are LNHDA and SQIVND (reference sequence). This CDR3 has 15 residues. For the CDR3, the DNA is TGTGCCAGTAGTACCCGAAGGGAGGGGGGTCAGCCCCAGCATTTT. Residues: CASSTRREGGQPQHF.

V gene TRBV21-1 combines with J gene TRBJ2-1; no DNA check was done on the table's D call, TRBD2. TRBV21-1 is termed a pseudogene. The CDR3 loop spans 17 amino acids. The CDR3 bases are TGTGCCAGCACCCAAAGGGGAGGCGGGAGGGGGAGCAATGAGCAGTTCTTC. Amino acid sequence: CASTQRGGGRGSNEQFF.

This sequence joins TRBV7-8 and TRBJ1-2, with a weak D call TRBD1 (6 bases). Trimming shortened V by 5 bases and J by 0 bases, and 13 bases separated the two germline ends. Germline CDR1 reads SGHVS; CDR2 reads FQNEAQ. This CDR3 has 15 residues. The CDR3 is CASSKEQGTNYGYTF. CDR3 nucleotide sequence: TGTGCCAGCAGCAAGGAACAGGGAACTAACTATGGCTACACCTTC.

The J gene is TRBJ2-7, the V gene TRBV6-5, with TRBD2 identical over 7 bases. The CDR3 runs 14 residues. Looked up from germline, CDR1 is MNHEY and CDR2 is SVGAGI. V shed 6 bases, J shed 0 bases, and the junction held 5 bases outside the gene matches. CDR3 residues: CASSLSGDSYEQYF. CDR3 coding DNA: TGTGCCAGCAGCCTGAGCGGGGACTCCTACGAGCAGTACTTC.

The V call is TRBV7-9, the J call TRBJ2-1, with 10 bases matching TRBD2. Trimming took 6 bases from V and 5 from J; bases not matched to a gene: 7. Germline V CDR1 and CDR2: SEHNR, FQNEAQ (reference sequence). The CDR3 contains 15 residues. CDR3 nucleotide sequence: TGTGCCAGCAGACTAAGCGGGGGGGCTGACAATGAGCAGTTCTTC. This gives the protein CASRLSGGADNEQFF. The full variable domain, its missing parts supplied by reference TRBV7-9 and TRBJ2-1, is DTGVSQNPRHKITKRGQNVTFRCDPISEHNRLYWYRQTLGQGPEFLTYFQNEAQLEKSRLLSDRFSAERPKGSFSTLEIQRTEQGDSAMYLCASRLSGGADNEQFFGPGTRLTVL.

The rearrangement uses TRBV5-1 and TRBJ2-7; TRBD2 aligns across 9 bases. Unmatched junction bases numbered 3, after V lost 2 bases and J lost 3 bases. Germline CDR1 is SGHRS and CDR2 is YFSETQ. The CDR3 is 14 residues long. The CDR3 reads CASSFRSGSYEQYF. CDR3 bases: TGCGCCAGCAGCTTCCGTAGCGGGAGCTACGAGCAGTACTTC.

This chain joins TRBV7-2 and TRBJ2-7; maybe TRBD1 (6 bases). In germline, CDR1 is SGHTA, CDR2 FQGNSA. CDR3 length: 14 amino acids. V was clipped by 8 bases and J by 0 bases, with 14 bases between them. CDR3 in amino acids: CASRKQGPSYEQYF. For the CDR3, the DNA is TGTGCCAGCCGAAAACAGGGACCCTCCTACGAGCAGTACTTC.

V gene TRBV11-2 combines with J gene TRBJ2-2; D possibly corresponds to TRBD1 (5 bases). V lost 0 bases and J 0 bases, leaving 17 bases between the germline ends. The CDR3 is made up of 19 amino acids. Germline CDR1 SGHAT, CDR2 FQNNGV. This CDR3 reads CASSLDYPGSYANTGELFF. The CDR3 coding sequence is TGTGCCAGCAGCTTAGATTACCCAGGGTCCTACGCGAACACCGGGGAGCTGTTTTTT.

The chain joins TRBV6-2 or TRBV6-3 to TRBJ2-3; 7 bases line up with TRBD2. In germline, CDR1 is MNHEY, CDR2 SVGEGT. Germline trimming cut 2 bases from V and 6 bases from J; bases unmatched to any gene: 11. CDR3 length: 16 amino acids. The CDR3, as DNA: TGTGCCAGCAGTTACGAAGGGGAGGGGATGTTCGATACGCAGTATTTT. Encoded protein: CASSYEGEGMFDTQYF.

DNA of the CDR3: TGTGCCAGCAGCTTCGGAGGTTCCTACGAGCAGTACTTC. It is translated as CASSFGGSYEQYF. This rearrangement joins TRBV7-9 to TRBJ2-7, with D possibly matching TRBD2 (5 bases). The CDR3 sequence is 13 residues long. With 3 bases removed from V and 1 base from J, the gap between germline ends came to 7 bases. The germline gives CDR1 SEHNR, CDR2 FQNEAQ (reference sequence). Based on the CDR3 plus reference TRBV7-9 and TRBJ2-7, the full variable domain is DTGVSQNPRHKITKRGQNVTFRCDPISEHNRLYWYRQTLGQGPEFLTYFQNEAQLEKSRLLSDRFSAERPKGSFSTLEIQRTEQGDSAMYLCASSFGGSYEQYFGPGTRLTVT.

The rearrangement uses TRBV9 and TRBJ1-3; 9 positions match TRBD1. From germline, CDR1 is SGDLS and CDR2 YYNGEE. The CDR3 is 16 amino acids. With 0 bases clipped from V and 1 base from J, the junction kept 2 bases outside the gene matches. CDR3 bases: TGTGCCAGCAGCGTAGGAGGACAGGGGTCTGGAAACACCATATATTTT. This translates into CASSVGGQGSGNTIYF.

J is TRBJ1-2 and V is TRBV9; 7 positions match TRBD1. J lost 7 bases, V lost 3 bases, and 3 bases had no gene match. Germline CDR1 reads SGDLS; CDR2 reads YYNGEE. This CDR3 has 12 amino acids. The CDR3 region is CASSATGFGYTF. CDR3 bases: TGTGCCAGCAGCGCGACAGGGTTTGGCTACACCTTC.

This chain uses TRBV18 with TRBJ1-4; 11 nucleotides match TRBD1. The V and J ends lost 3 bases and 8 bases, in that order; junction bases with no gene match: 5. CDR3 length: 15 amino acids. Germline loops: CDR1 KGHSH, CDR2 LQKENI. In DNA form, the CDR3 reads TGTGCCAGCTCACCGACCGGGACAGGGGGGGAAAAACTGTTTTTT. It codes for CASSPTGTGGEKLFF.

The chain is built from TRBV3-1 (or the pseudogene TRBV3-2) and TRBJ1-4; 9 nucleotides agree with TRBD1. Germline values: CDR1 LGHDT, CDR2 YNNKEL (reference sequence). The CDR3 covers 15 residues. V gave up 4 bases and J gave up 8 bases; unmatched junction bases: 8. The CDR3 sequence is CASSRFRDRAEKLFF. The CDR3 region has the DNA TGTGCCAGCAGCCGCTTCCGGGACAGGGCCGAAAAACTGTTTTTT.

This clone came up once. For the CDR3, the DNA is TGTGCCAGCAGCTTAGGGCTAGCGGAAGGCTACGAGCAGTACTTC. Its translation: CASSLGLAEGYEQYF. The V gene is TRBV7-2, the J gene TRBJ2-7; 7 nucleotides line up with TRBD2. The CDR3 runs to 15 residues. V was clipped by 1 base and J by 3 bases; unmatched bases: 6. Germline V gene sequence: CDR1 SGHTA, CDR2 FQGNSA.

This clone was found a few times. The CDR3 sequence: CASSSDRDGQPQHF. The CDR3, as DNA: TGTGCCAGTAGCTCCGACAGGGATGGACAGCCCCAGCATTTT. The genes are TRBV19 and TRBJ1-5; 7 nucleotides line up with TRBD1. The J segment lost 7 bases and the V segment lost 6 bases, leaving 9 bases of the junction unmatched. Germline V gives CDR1 LNHDA, CDR2 SQIVND (reference sequence). This CDR3 has 14 amino acids.

J is TRBJ2-1 and V is TRBV27; unclear D gene. V lost 0 bases to trimming and J lost 5 bases, with 2 bases between them. The CDR3 consists of 12 residues. From germline, CDR1 is MNHEY and CDR2 SMNVEV (reference sequence). CDR3 in DNA: TGTGCCAGCAGTTTATCTAACAATGAGCAGTTCTTC. It specifies CASSLSNNEQFF.

V usage is TRBV27 and J usage is TRBJ2-5; a weak D match, TRBD2 (6 bases). CDR3 length: 14 amino acids. Deletions cut 2 bases from V and 2 bases from J, with 9 bases between. CDR1 and CDR2 from the germline V gene are MNHEY and SMNVEV (reference sequence). CDR3 DNA sequence: TGTGCCAGCAGTTTAATCGGGAGTCAAGAGACCCAGTACTTC. The encoded protein is CASSLIGSQETQYF.